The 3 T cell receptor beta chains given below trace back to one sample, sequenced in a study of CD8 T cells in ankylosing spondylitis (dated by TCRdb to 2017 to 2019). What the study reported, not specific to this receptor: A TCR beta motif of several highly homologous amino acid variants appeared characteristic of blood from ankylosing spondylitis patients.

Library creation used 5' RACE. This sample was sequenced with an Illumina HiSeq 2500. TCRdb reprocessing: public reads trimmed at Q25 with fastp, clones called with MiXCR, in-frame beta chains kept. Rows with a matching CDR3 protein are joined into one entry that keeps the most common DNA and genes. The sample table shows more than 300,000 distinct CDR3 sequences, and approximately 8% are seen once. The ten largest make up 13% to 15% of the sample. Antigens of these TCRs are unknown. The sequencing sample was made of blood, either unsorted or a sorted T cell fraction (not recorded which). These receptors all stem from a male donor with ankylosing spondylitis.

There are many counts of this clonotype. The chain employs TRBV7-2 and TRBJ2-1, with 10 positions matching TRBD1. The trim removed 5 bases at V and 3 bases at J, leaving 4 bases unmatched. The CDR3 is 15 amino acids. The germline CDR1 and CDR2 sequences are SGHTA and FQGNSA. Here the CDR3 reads CASSPDRGSYNEQFF. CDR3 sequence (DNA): TGTGCCAGCAGCCCGGACAGGGGGAGCTACAATGAGCAGTTCTTC.

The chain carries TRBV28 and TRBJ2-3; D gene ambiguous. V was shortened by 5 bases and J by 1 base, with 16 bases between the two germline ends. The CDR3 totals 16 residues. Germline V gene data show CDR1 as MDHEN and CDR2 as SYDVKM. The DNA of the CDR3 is TGTGCCAGCAGTCCGCCTATCTCTTGGGGCACAGATACGCAGTATTTT. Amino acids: CASSPPISWGTDTQYF.

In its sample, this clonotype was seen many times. The CDR3 sequence: CSAQGQGSYEQYF. The CDR3 nucleotides are TGCAGCGCGCAGGGACAGGGAAGCTACGAGCAGTACTTC. This chain joins TRBV29-1 and TRBJ2-7, with TRBD1 identical over 9 bases. The CDR3 has 13 amino acids. V gave up 7 bases and J gave up 3 bases; unmatched junction bases: 7. CDR1 is SQVTM and CDR2 is ANQGSEA in the germline V gene.